These T cell receptor beta chains were read from a single sample in a study of blood T cell repertoires in COVID-19. Repertoires were generated with immunoSEQ multiplex PCR, while TCRdb's copy carries only in-frame clones and drops some. Of 35,000 to 55,000 clones listed, more than 70% were seen once; the top ten hold 3% to 4.5%. Sequencing was performed on peripheral blood. The receptors derive from a human donor in a cohort sampled during active COVID-19. CDR3s include the opening cysteine and the closing phenylalanine or tryptophan. D genes are given only for firm matches. Some rows have no size entry. The others give once, few or many, or a class for an expanded clone.

NA | TRBJ2-5 | TRBV5-1 | NA | 13 | TGCGCCAGCAGCGTCGGGGTCCAAGAGACCCAGTACTTC | CASSVGVQETQYF
NA | TRBJ2-1 | TRBV27 | NA | 15 | TGTGCCAGCAGGCTGAGAGGGAGCTCCTACAATGAGCAGTTCTTC | CASRLRGSSYNEQFF
NA | TRBJ1-4 | TRBV6-5 | NA | 14 | TGTGCCAGCAGTTTTGACTACGCGGATGAAAAACTGTTTTTT | CASSFDYADEKLFF
TRBD2 | TRBJ2-1 | TRBV5-8 | NA | 14 | TGTGCCAGCAGGAGCGGGAGTCTACGTAATGAGCAGTTCTTC | CASRSGSLRNEQFF
NA | TRBJ1-6 | TRBV9 | NA | 14 | TGTGCCAGCAGCGAGGGACACCGTAATTCACCCCTCCACTTT | CASSEGHRNSPLHF
NA | TRBJ2-1 | TRBV7-5 | NA | 16 | TGTGCCAGAAGCTTAGAAAGACTAGCGGAATACAATGAGCAGTTCTTC | CARSLERLAEYNEQFF
NA | TRBJ1-4 | TRBV6-5 | NA | 11 | TGTGCCAGCAGCGCGGATGAAAAACTGTTTTTT | CASSADEKLFF
NA | TRBJ1-1 | TRBV21-1 | NA | 15 | TGTGCCAGCAGCTCTCGACAGGGGCGATCTGATGAAGCTTTCTTT | CASSSRQGRSDEAFF
NA | TRBJ1-1 | TRBV12-3/TRBV12-4 | NA | 12 | TGTGCCAGCAGTTTACCGGGGACTGAAGCTTTCTTT | CASSLPGTEAFF
NA | TRBJ2-1 | TRBV5-4 | NA | 14 | TGTGCCAGCAGCCTAGCCATACAGTTGGCCGAGCAGTTCTTC | CASSLAIQLAEQFF
NA | TRBJ2-2 | TRBV29-1 | NA | 14 | TGCAGCGGAACCAGGGAACGGAACACCGGGGAGCTGTTTTTT | CSGTRERNTGELFF
TRBD1 | TRBJ2-1 | TRBV4-2 | NA | 16 | TGTGCCAGCAGCCAAGTTGGACAGGGGATCTACAATGAGCAGTTCTTC | CASSQVGQGIYNEQFF
TRBD2 | TRBJ2-2 | TRBV9 | once | 19 | TGTGCCAGCAGCTCTAGAGGGGGACTAGCGGGAGAAAGAGGCGGGGAGCTGTTTTTT | CASSSRGGLAGERGGELFF
NA | TRBJ1-2 | TRBV3-1/TRBV3-2 | NA | 13 | TGTGCCAGCAGCCAAGAGGAGACCTATGGCTACACCTTC | CASSQEETYGYTF
NA | TRBJ2-3 | TRBV7-9 | NA | 16 | TGTGCCAGCAGCTTAGTAGGTTTCGACAAACGAGATACGCAGTATTTT | CASSLVGFDKRDTQYF
NA | TRBJ1-4 | TRBV25-1 | NA | 12 | TGTGCCGGCGGGAGAGCTAATGAAAAACTGTTTTTT | CAGGRANEKLFF
TRBD1 | TRBJ1-6 | TRBV5-1 | NA | 15 | TGCGCCAGCAGCTTGGGGGGACAGGGTTTGACACCCCTCCACTTT | CASSLGGQGLTPLHF
TRBD1 | TRBJ2-3 | TRBV19 | NA | 15 | TGTGCCAGTACATCCGACAGGGGGCTCACAGATACGCAGTATTTT | CASTSDRGLTDTQYF
NA | TRBJ1-1 | TRBV18 | NA | 15 | TGTGCCAGCTCACCCCGGGACATCCAGAACACTGAAGCTTTCTTT | CASSPRDIQNTEAFF
TRBD2 | TRBJ2-3 | TRBV7-9 | NA | 16 | TGTGCCAGCCGTAGCACTAGCGGGGGGGCGGTAGATACGCAGTATTTT | CASRSTSGGAVDTQYF
NA | TRBJ1-3 | TRBV11-2 | NA | 16 | TGTGCCAGCAGCTTAGTTGAACTGGGCCGCGGAAACACCATATATTTT | CASSLVELGRGNTIYF
TRBD2 | TRBJ2-1 | TRBV5-1 | NA | 15 | TGCGCCAGCAGTCATGGACTAGCGGCAAACAATGAGCAGTTCTTC | CASSHGLAANNEQFF
NA | TRBJ2-5 | TRBV11-3 | NA | 18 | TGTGCCAGCAGCTTAGATCTGGCCGGGGGGCCCCAGCAAGAGACCCAGTACTTC | CASSLDLAGGPQQETQYF
NA | TRBJ2-3 | TRBV2 | NA | 15 | TGTGCCAGCAGTCCTATCATTCCTAGCACAGATACGCAGTATTTT | CASSPIIPSTDTQYF
NA | TRBJ1-1 | TRBV6-2/TRBV6-3 | NA | 12 | TGTGCCAGCAGTTACACCCGGGGGGAAGCTTTCTTT | CASSYTRGEAFF
TRBD1 | TRBJ2-5 | TRBV28 | NA | 12 | TGTGCCAGCCGACAGGGCAAAGAGACCCAGTACTTC | CASRQGKETQYF
NA | TRBJ2-1 | TRBV6-2/TRBV6-3 | NA | 12 | TGTGCCAGCAGTTACCCGGGAGTCGAGCAGTTCTTC | CASSYPGVEQFF
NA | TRBJ1-2 | TRBV9 | NA | 17 | TGTGCCAGCAGCGTAGGTCGTGAAGGGGGTGTGGACTATGGCTACACCTTC | CASSVGREGGVDYGYTF
NA | TRBJ1-6 | TRBV6-5 | NA | 14 | TGTGCCAGCAGTTACCTCCAGGGTAATTCACCCCTCCACTTT | CASSYLQGNSPLHF
NA | TRBJ2-6 | TRBV2 | NA | 14 | TGTGCCAGCACGCGGGACTCTGGGGCCAACGTCCTGACTTTC | CASTRDSGANVLTF
TRBD1 | TRBJ1-6 | TRBV7-2 | NA | 14 | TGTGCCAGCAGCTTAGACCGCAGGGGGTCACCCCTCCACTTT | CASSLDRRGSPLHF
NA | TRBJ2-3 | TRBV7-9 | NA | 12 | TGTGCCAGCAGACCAGAGGGAGATACGCAGTATTTT | CASRPEGDTQYF
NA | TRBJ1-5 | TRBV7-2 | NA | 15 | TGTGCCAGCAGATCGACACCATCTAGCAATCAGCCCCAGCATTTT | CASRSTPSSNQPQHF
NA | TRBJ1-1 | TRBV6-5 | NA | 14 | TGTGCCAGCAGTATGACATCTATGAACACTGAAGCTTTCTTT | CASSMTSMNTEAFF
NA | TRBJ2-7 | TRBV12-3/TRBV12-4 | NA | 13 | TGTGCCAGCAGTCGGAACGGGGACAACGAGCAGTACTTC | CASSRNGDNEQYF
NA | TRBJ2-1 | TRBV6-5 | NA | 15 | TGTGCCAGCAGGATAGCCCGCGGGATGAATGGGGAGCAGTTCTTC | CASRIARGMNGEQFF
NA | TRBJ1-1 | TRBV27 | NA | 12 | TGTGCCAGCCAAACAGGAAACACTGAAGCTTTCTTT | CASQTGNTEAFF
NA | TRBJ1-2 | TRBV4-1 | NA | 15 | TGCGCCAGCAGCCAAGAACGGGGTCTGAGGAGGGGCTACACCTTC | CASSQERGLRRGYTF
NA | TRBJ1-1 | TRBV5-1 | NA | 14 | TGCGCCAGCAGCTTAGACGGGCGGGGGACTGAAGCTTTCTTT | CASSLDGRGTEAFF
NA | TRBJ1-5 | TRBV27 | NA | 14 | TGTGCCAGCAGTACTAACCAGCGGGGGCAACCCCAGCATTTT | CASSTNQRGQPQHF
TRBD2 | TRBJ2-3 | TRBV4-2 | NA | 16 | TGTGCCAGCAGCCCAACCCTAGCGGGAGGCGCAGATACGCAGTATTTT | CASSPTLAGGADTQYF
TRBD2 | TRBJ2-1 | TRBV5-6 | NA | 18 | TGTGCCAGCAGCTTGGTTTTCAAGGGACTAGCGGCCTACAATGAGCAGTTCTTC | CASSLVFKGLAAYNEQFF
NA | TRBJ2-5 | TRBV7-7 | NA | 16 | TGTGCCAGCAGCACTGGGCGGGCGGGGAACCAAGAGACCCAGTACTTC | CASSTGRAGNQETQYF
TRBD1 | TRBJ1-1 | TRBV11-2 | NA | 15 | TGTGCCAGCAGCCCGGCCGGACAGGGAGGTACTGAAGCTTTCTTT | CASSPAGQGGTEAFF